This T cell receptor beta chain was found in a study of beta chain features in type 1 diabetes. Every single donor gave one heparinised blood draw, and these averaged around 120 mL. Researchers reported sorting CD4+ naive, central memory, regulatory and stem cell-like memory cells via CD45RO/CCR7/CD25/CD127/CD95/CD27. Since all of the isolated RNA was reverse transcribed, expressed TCRB transcripts were what got sequenced. Naive, central memory and regulatory T cell samples produced a mean of approximately 4 million reads. Using immunoSEQ multiplex PCR, the repertoire was profiled, and TCRdb retains in-frame clones only, with some absent. This sample has about 740,000 clones, with around an eighth found just once. This clone has just a few counts. Antigen: not known. General observations from the study: Any role of HLA type in TCRB rearrangement remained unresolved here. Among patients with Type 1 diabetes, TCRB CDR3s were moderately but significantly shorter in every one of the four CD4+ subsets.

Sequencing was done on a sample of naive CD4+ T cells from blood. This sequence originates from a man younger than 35 with type 1 diabetes.

In nucleotides, the CDR3 is TGTGCCTGGAGTGTACATGGGGTGGGCAATCAGCCCCAGCATTTT. This sequence encodes CAWSVHGVGNQPQHF. This sequence joins TRBV30 and TRBJ1-5; D not certain. V dropped 0 bases and J dropped 2 bases, with 11 bases sitting between them. Germline V CDR1 and CDR2: GTSNPN, SVGIG (reference sequence). The CDR3 has 15 amino acids.